Presented here are 30 T cell receptor beta chains from one specimen sequenced in a study of blood T cell repertoires in COVID-19. Assay: immunoSEQ multiplex PCR; the TCRdb copy retains only in-frame clones and omits some. This table holds over 130,000 clones, around 85% found once. Sequencing was carried out using peripheral blood. The receptors shown here come from a man aged 45-65 years with acute or convalescent COVID-19.

The rearrangement joins TRBV6-5 to TRBJ2-2; the D gene is possibly TRBD1 (6 bases). This CDR3 has 14 amino acids. CDR1 and CDR2 from the germline V gene are MNHEY and SVGAGI. Between the trimmed V and J ends, which lost 5 bases and 6 bases, there was a span of 13 bases. The CDR3 sequence: CASSRRQEAGELFF. Here the CDR3 DNA reads TGTGCCAGCAGTAGGCGACAGGAGGCCGGGGAGCTGTTTTTT.

This rearrangement joins TRBV10-3 to TRBJ1-2, with 7 bases that match TRBD1. Germline V gene lookup returns CDR1 ENHRY and CDR2 SYGVKD. J was trimmed by 8 bases and V by 6 bases; bases with no gene match: 9. The CDR3 consists of 13 residues. CDR3 region: CAIRATGEGGYTF. The CDR3 DNA sequence: TGTGCCATCAGGGCAACAGGGGAAGGGGGCTACACCTTC.

This clone is a singleton in its sample. The rearrangement joins TRBV12-3 or TRBV12-4 to TRBJ1-5; the D is unclear. V was clipped by 8 bases and J by 5 bases, with 13 bases between them. There are 13 residues in the CDR3. CDR3 amino acids: CASAVAADQPQHF. The CDR3 DNA follows: TGTGCCAGCGCCGTCGCGGCCGATCAGCCCCAGCATTTT.

This sequence joins TRBV28 and TRBJ2-7; 8 bases align to TRBD1. With 5 bases clipped from V and 3 bases from J, the junction kept 9 bases outside the gene matches. The germline V gene encodes CDR1 MDHEN and CDR2 SYDVKM. The CDR3 covers 15 residues. The CDR3 region is CASSDSTGEVYEQYF. The CDR3 region has the DNA TGTGCCAGCAGTGACTCGACAGGGGAAGTCTACGAGCAGTACTTC.

The table lists this clone with a count of one. A read error may explain this, as a much larger clone is one base away. J is TRBJ1-2 and V is TRBV11-2; 7 bases map to TRBD1. The germline gives CDR1 SGHAT, CDR2 FQNNGV. With 5 bases clipped from V and 2 bases from J, the junction kept 2 bases outside the gene matches. The CDR3 length is 13 residues. CDR3 amino acids: CASSQGQNYGYTF. The CDR3 nucleotides read TGTGCCAGCAGCCAGGGACAGAACTATGGCTACACCTTC.

This chain joins TRBV12-3 or TRBV12-4 and TRBJ1-2; 10 nucleotides agree with TRBD1. The V gene end was trimmed by 6 bases and the J gene end by 6 bases; junction bases not matched to a gene: 4. The length of the CDR3 is 13 residues. Here the CDR3 reads CASRRQGAHGYTF. In DNA, the CDR3 is TGTGCCAGCAGGAGACAGGGGGCCCATGGCTACACCTTC.

The gene calls are TRBV27 and TRBJ2-5; D uncertain. The germline V and J ends were trimmed by 2 bases and 2 bases, with 6 bases remaining between them. The CDR3 length is 13 residues. Germline CDR1 is MNHEY and CDR2 is SMNVEV (reference sequence). Written as DNA, the CDR3 is TGTGCCAGCAGTTTAAACAGACAAGAGACCCAGTACTTC. It is translated as CASSLNRQETQYF.

In this sample, this clone turned up a few times. The chain uses TRBV10-2 and TRBJ1-1; TRBD1 matches at 9 bases. CDR1 is WSHSY and CDR2 is SAAADI in the germline V gene. The trim removed 4 bases at V and 4 bases at J, leaving 4 bases unmatched. The CDR3 contains 14 residues. This CDR3 is CASSGTGVVTEAFF. CDR3 in DNA: TGCGCCAGCAGTGGGACAGGGGTGGTCACTGAAGCTTTCTTT.

This rearrangement joins TRBV7-6 to TRBJ2-7, with no clear D. Germline assignment: CDR1 SGHVS and CDR2 FNYEAQ. CDR3 size: 15 residues. V was cut by 5 bases and J by 0 bases, with 14 bases left in between. The CDR3 sequence: CASSPQVRPSYEQYF. In DNA form, the CDR3 reads TGTGCCAGCAGCCCGCAGGTCCGACCCTCCTACGAGCAGTACTTC.

V gene TRBV5-5 combines with J gene TRBJ1-6; D not certain. Trimming took 0 bases from V and 4 from J, leaving 11 bases between them. This CDR3 is 16 amino acids long. The V gene's germline CDR1 is SGHKS and CDR2 YYEKEE (reference sequence). CDR3 sequence reads: CASSLGQAPYNSPLHF. Written as DNA, the CDR3 is TGTGCCAGCAGCTTGGGGCAGGCACCTTATAATTCACCCCTCCACTTT.

The gene calls are TRBV5-1 and TRBJ1-4, with D unclear. Deletions cut 3 bases from V and 0 bases from J, with 12 bases between. The CDR3 runs to 16 residues. Germline V gives CDR1 SGHRS, CDR2 YFSETQ. The CDR3 DNA reads TGCGCCAGCAGCTCACAAGGAGCAGCAACTAATGAAAAACTGTTTTTT. Its translation is CASSSQGAATNEKLFF.

V gene TRBV5-1 combines with J gene TRBJ1-1; tentative D call: TRBD1 (5 bases). Between the trimmed V and J ends, which lost 8 bases and 3 bases, there was a span of 8 bases. Germline CDR1 and CDR2: SGHRS and YFSETQ. This CDR3 is built from 11 residues. The CDR3 DNA reads as TGCGCCAGTCGGGGGGACACTGAAGCTTTCTTT. Its protein is CASRGDTEAFF.

The chain recombines TRBV6-5 with TRBJ1-4; D possibly corresponds to TRBD1 (6 bases). V lost 0 bases, J lost 5 bases, and 13 bases lay in between. This CDR3 is built from 16 residues. CDR1 is MNHEY, CDR2 SVGAGI, per germline. CDR3 in amino acids: CASSYSTGPGNEKLFF. CDR3 bases: TGTGCCAGCAGTTACTCCACAGGGCCCGGCAATGAAAAACTGTTTTTT.

This clone showed up just once. The V gene is TRBV7-9, the J gene TRBJ2-6; D ambiguous. The germline V and J ends were trimmed by 7 bases and 0 bases, with 10 bases remaining between them. The V gene's germline CDR1 is SEHNR and CDR2 FQNEAQ (reference sequence). The CDR3 covers 15 residues. For the CDR3, the DNA is TGTGCCAGCAAGAACCAGATCTCTGGGGCCAACGTCCTGACTTTC. Its translation: CASKNQISGANVLTF.

This clone was counted a single time. CDR3 sequence reads: CASSYSQPGVSYEQYF. The CDR3 region has the DNA TGTGCCAGCAGTTACTCTCAGCCAGGGGTTTCCTACGAGCAGTACTTC. This chain joins TRBV6-2 or TRBV6-3 and TRBJ2-7, with D perhaps TRBD1 (6 bases). CDR1 is MNHEY, CDR2 SVGEGT, per germline. This CDR3 contains 16 residues. Trimming took off 0 bases at V and 1 base at J, with 13 bases between the two ends.

A note on this clone: Other nucleotide sequences from this sample produce the same CDR3. This sequence joins TRBV19 and TRBJ1-2; 7 bases line up with TRBD1. Germline lookup yields CDR1 LNHDA and CDR2 SQIVND (reference sequence). The CDR3 consists of 13 residues. J gave up 3 bases and V 8 bases, and 6 bases lay outside the gene matches. The CDR3 DNA reads TGTGCCAGTTCCAGACAGGGCGACTATGGCTACACCTTC. Translation: CASSRQGDYGYTF.

This sequence joins TRBV2 and TRBJ2-1, with a tentative D call TRBD2 (5 bases). Trimming stripped 5 bases from V and 1 base from J, with 6 bases between. The CDR3 spans 13 residues. The germline CDR1 and CDR2 sequences are SNHLY and FYNNEI. CDR3 sequence: CASSRESYNEQFF. The DNA of the CDR3 is TGTGCCAGCAGTAGGGAGTCCTACAATGAGCAGTTCTTC.

This clone was counted once. J is TRBJ2-1 and V is TRBV5-4; maybe TRBD1 (6 bases). V dropped 3 bases and J dropped 7 bases, with 8 bases sitting between them. Germline V gene data show CDR1 as SGHNT and CDR2 as YYREEE (reference sequence). There are 12 residues in the CDR3. CDR3 in DNA: TGTGCCAGCAGCTACAGGGAAAATGAGCAGTTCTTC. The encoded protein is CASSYRENEQFF.

The chain employs TRBV2 and TRBJ2-3, with TRBD2 identical over 13 bases. From germline, CDR1 is SNHLY and CDR2 FYNNEI. Trimming cost V 7 bases and J 5 bases; bases outside gene matches: 15. The CDR3 totals 18 residues. The CDR3 nucleotides are TGTGCCAGCACCCTCACGCGGGGAGGACTAGCGGGAGTAGATACGCAGTATTTT. Its translation is CASTLTRGGLAGVDTQYF. Supplemented by reference TRBV2 and TRBJ2-3, the full variable domain reads EPEVTQTPSHQVTQMGQEVILRCVPISNHLYFYWYRQILGQKVEFLVSFYNNEISEKSEIFDDQFSVERPDGSNFTLKIRSTKLEDSAMYFCASTLTRGGLAGVDTQYFGPGTRLTVL.

V is TRBV19 and J is TRBJ2-7, with a tentative D call TRBD1 (6 bases). The CDR3 has 16 amino acids. The V end lost 4 bases, the J end lost 0 bases, and 16 bases lay between the germline ends. Germline CDR1 reads LNHDA; CDR2 reads SQIVND (reference sequence). This CDR3 is CASSTVCRDISYEQYF. The CDR3 DNA reads TGTGCCAGTAGTACAGTATGTCGGGACATCTCCTACGAGCAGTACTTC. The entire variable domain, with the rest obtained from reference TRBV19 and TRBJ2-7, is as follows: DGGITQSPKYLFRKEGQNVTLSCEQNLNHDAMYWYRQDPGQGLRLIYYSQIVNDFQKGDIAEGYSVSREKKESFPLTVTSAQKNPTAFYLCASSTVCRDISYEQYFGPGTRLTVT.

This clone was seen more than once but under ten times. The chain is built from TRBV5-1 and TRBJ2-3; 12 bases line up with TRBD2. V trimming: 4 bases; J trimming: 4 bases; junction bases outside the gene matches: 13. The CDR3 contains 18 residues. In germline, CDR1 is SGHRS, CDR2 YFSETQ. The CDR3: CASSPASGGVRISDTQYF. CDR3 DNA sequence: TGCGCCAGCAGCCCAGCTAGCGGGGGGGTTCGAATCTCAGATACGCAGTATTTT.

V and J are TRBV9 and TRBJ1-2, with D possibly matching TRBD1 (6 bases). Trimming took off 3 bases at V and 4 bases at J, with 13 bases between the two ends. CDR3 size: 14 residues. The germline V gene encodes CDR1 SGDLS and CDR2 YYNGEE. The CDR3 reads CASSAEDSTYGYTF. The CDR3 DNA is TGTGCCAGCAGCGCTGAGGACAGTACCTATGGCTACACCTTC.

V usage is TRBV12-5 and J usage is TRBJ2-3, with D possibly being TRBD1 (7 bases). This CDR3 has 15 residues. Trimming took off 0 bases at V and 3 bases at J, with 10 bases between the two ends. Germline V gene data show CDR1 as LGHNT and CDR2 as FRNRAP. The CDR3 DNA sequence: TGTGCTAGTGGTTTGGTACAGGGGAGGACAGATACGCAGTATTTT. Its protein is CASGLVQGRTDTQYF. Together with reference TRBV12-5 and TRBJ2-3, the CDR3 gives the full variable domain: DARVTQTPRHKVTEMGQEVTMRCQPILGHNTVFWYRQTMMQGLELLAYFRNRAPLDDSGMPKDRFSAEMPDATLATLKIQPSEPRDSAVYFCASGLVQGRTDTQYFGPGTRLTVL.

Only one count was recorded for this clone. J is TRBJ1-3 and V is TRBV7-9; 7 bases agree with TRBD1. V trimming: 4 bases; J trimming: 0 bases; junction bases outside the gene matches: 3. The CDR3 contains 15 residues. Germline V gene sequence: CDR1 SEHNR, CDR2 FQNEAQ (reference sequence). CDR3 nucleotides: TGTGCCAGCAGCTCTGGACAGGCCTCTGGAAACACCATATATTTT. Its translation: CASSSGQASGNTIYF.

V gene TRBV19 combines with J gene TRBJ2-3, with a weak D call TRBD1 (6 bases). From germline, CDR1 is LNHDA and CDR2 SQIVND (reference sequence). V dropped 3 bases and J dropped 5 bases, with 18 bases sitting between them. The CDR3 is 16 amino acids. This CDR3 is CASSINGRGIKDTQYF. DNA for the CDR3: TGTGCCAGTAGTATCAATGGCAGGGGCATCAAAGATACGCAGTATTTT. The full variable domain, with the rest looked up from reference TRBV19 and TRBJ2-3, is DGGITQSPKYLFRKEGQNVTLSCEQNLNHDAMYWYRQDPGQGLRLIYYSQIVNDFQKGDIAEGYSVSREKKESFPLTVTSAQKNPTAFYLCASSINGRGIKDTQYFGPGTRLTVL.

The chain employs TRBV19 and TRBJ1-4; D might be TRBD1 (5 bases). This CDR3 has 16 residues. CDR1 LNHDA and CDR2 SQIVND come from the germline V gene (reference sequence). V lost 2 bases, J lost 0 bases, and 10 bases lay in between. CDR3 region: CASSIFGASTNEKLFF. The CDR3 nucleotides are TGTGCCAGTAGTATATTTGGGGCGTCAACTAATGAAAAACTGTTTTTT.

V usage is TRBV5-1 and J usage is TRBJ2-7; TRBD1 might be the D (6 bases). Per the germline V gene, CDR1 is SGHRS and CDR2 is YFSETQ. V was shortened by 2 bases and J by 6 bases, with 15 bases between the two germline ends. This CDR3 has 14 amino acids. CDR3 bases: TGCGCCAGCAGCTTCCAGATGGACAGTTCCGAGCAGTACTTC. This translates into CASSFQMDSSEQYF.

The rearrangement joins TRBV18 to TRBJ2-1, with D possibly being TRBD1 (6 bases). The length of the CDR3 is 12 residues. CDR1 and CDR2 (germline): KGHSH, LQKENI. V dropped 2 bases and J dropped 10 bases, with 9 bases sitting between them. The CDR3 is CASSPSTGEQFF. CDR3 bases: TGTGCCAGCTCACCAAGTACAGGGGAGCAGTTCTTC.

This chain links TRBV9 with TRBJ1-1; 9 nucleotides align to TRBD1. Losses at the gene ends were 3 bases for V and 4 bases for J; bases not matched to a gene: 7. The length of the CDR3 is 15 residues. From germline, CDR1 is SGDLS and CDR2 YYNGEE. This CDR3 is CASSESPGQGTEAFF. The CDR3 nucleotides are TGTGCCAGCAGCGAAAGCCCGGGACAGGGCACTGAAGCTTTCTTT. Full variable domain (outside the CDR3, taken from reference TRBV9 and TRBJ1-1): DSGVTQTPKHLITATGQRVTLRCSPRSGDLSVYWYQQSLDQGLQFLIQYYNGEERAKGNILERFSAQQFPDLHSELNLSSLELGDSALYFCASSESPGQGTEAFFGQGTRLTVV.

V usage is TRBV18 and J usage is TRBJ2-6; D may be TRBD1 (5 bases). The CDR3 consists of 18 residues. Germline V gives CDR1 KGHSH, CDR2 LQKENI. Between the trimmed V and J ends, which lost 5 bases and 0 bases, there was a span of 17 bases. CDR3 in DNA: TGTGCCAGCTCAGCTACAGGCCGGCAAGGCTCTGGGGCCAACGTCCTGACTTTC. Translation gives CASSATGRQGSGANVLTF.